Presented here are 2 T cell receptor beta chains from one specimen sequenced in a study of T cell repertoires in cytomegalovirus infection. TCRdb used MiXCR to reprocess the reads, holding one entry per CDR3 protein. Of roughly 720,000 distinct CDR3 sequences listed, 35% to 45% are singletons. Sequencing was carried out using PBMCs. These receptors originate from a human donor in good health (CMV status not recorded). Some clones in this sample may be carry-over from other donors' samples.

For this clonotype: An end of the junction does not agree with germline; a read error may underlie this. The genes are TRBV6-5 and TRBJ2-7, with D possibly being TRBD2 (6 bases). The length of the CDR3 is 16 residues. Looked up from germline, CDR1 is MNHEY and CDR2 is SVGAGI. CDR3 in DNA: TGTGCCAGCAGTTACTCGTATCGGGGGTCCTCCTACGAGCATTACTTC. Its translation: CASSYSYRGSSYEHYF.

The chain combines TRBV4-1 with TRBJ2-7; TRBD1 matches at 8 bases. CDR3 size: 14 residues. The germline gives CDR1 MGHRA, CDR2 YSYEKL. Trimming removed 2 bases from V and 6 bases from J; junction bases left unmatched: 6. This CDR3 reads CASSQRTGTFEQYF. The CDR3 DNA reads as TGCGCCAGCAGCCAACGGACAGGGACCTTCGAGCAGTACTTC.